A selection of T cell receptor beta chains follows, all from one sample in a study of CD8 T cells in Susac syndrome. TCRdb reanalysed the immunoSEQ multiplex PCR reads using MiXCR and keeps one entry per CDR3 protein. The sample records approximately 160,000 distinct CDR3 sequences, approximately 90% being singletons. Sequenced sample: CD4+ T cells from PBMCs. The source of these receptors is a human donor in good health. Each CDR3 is given without its conserved first and last residue. The order of the fields is V gene, CDR3 protein.

>TRBV3-1
ASSPTDRGGNQPQH
>TRBV18
ASSPRGSSYNEQF
>TRBV6-6
ASSPTGYQPQH
>TRBV19
ASRQGLYGYT
>TRBV10-3
AITQGQNTEAF
>TRBV9
ASSVGTVNTEAF
>TRBV30
AWTGATGELF
>TRBV2
ASLRKANVLT
>TRBV20-1
SALAGFNEKLF
>TRBV14
ASSPSGNIQY
>TRBV6-1
ASTEGYETQY
>TRBV10-3
ATSDGKKENTIY
>TRBV28
ASSQPQGGDEKLF
>TRBV7-9
ASSLASAEETQY
>TRBV30
ARGQGAFKTQY
>TRBV20-1
SASNQPHEQY
>TRBV6-2/TRBV6-3
ASNWQGALSGANVLT
>TRBV11-3
ASSFWYQETQY
>TRBV28
ASSDRLAGGLTGELF
>TRBV20-1
SAREAGGPYEQY
>TRBV7-2
ASSAFRDGYT
>TRBV11-2
ASSLGAGDTQY
>TRBV3-1
ASSQDHGSNQPQH
>TRBV12-3/TRBV12-4
ASSSGTASHNQPQH
>TRBV6-1
ASLMTVASGNTIY
>TRBV4-1
ASSLGGLSTDTQY
>TRBV25-1
ASSEGVDYYGYT
>TRBV7-2
ASSSTGLQETQY
>TRBV28
ASSSPTGARDEQF
>TRBV20-1
SAEQETQY
>TRBV12-3/TRBV12-4
ASSLPLSSYNEQF
>TRBV19
ASSPRQAGTEAF
>TRBV3-1
ASSHGRKNIQY
>TRBV7-7
ASSLAGGNEQF
>TRBV20-1
SAKATTSDSYNEQF
>TRBV20-1
SAYSSTPYNSPLH
>TRBV6-5
ASSLRRQGDYEQY
>TRBV7-8
ASSPGALYGYT
>TRBV12-3/TRBV12-4
ASSLTAPTDTQY
>TRBV29-1
SVARGLNTEAF
>TRBV20-1
SALGSRNTGELF
>TRBV7-3
ASSLGGTSGTKTGELF
>TRBV5-1
ASSLALSDTQY
>TRBV29-1
SVRNPGTRRNEQF
>TRBV12-3/TRBV12-4
ASSPTPEQAQH
>TRBV29-1
SVASTDTQY
>TRBV20-1
ATPGGDGSNQPQH
>TRBV15
ATSRDPPMTGGNSPLH
>TRBV6-6
ASSYISSYEQY
>TRBV6-1
ASSPSRGGYEQY
>TRBV12-3/TRBV12-4
ASSFSRFNQPQH
>TRBV20-1
SANLTPTPGKHENEQF
>TRBV18
ASSPMGTDNTEAF
>TRBV28
ASGHPLERAF
>TRBV6-5
ASSYYGRVSNSPLH
>TRBV30
AWGSDYSEQY
>TRBV10-3
AISYVGQGEQY
>TRBV12-3/TRBV12-4
ASSSDRDFGNQPQH
>TRBV29-1
SVDCTQQY